This passage covers 5 T cell receptor beta chains from one sample sequenced in a study of T cells in Graves' hyperthyroidism and ophthalmopathy. TCR beta CDR3 regions were amplified from RNA. First-round RT-PCR targeting the TCR CDR3 was performed with the HTBI primer set. A single record per CDR3 protein comes from TCRdb applying MiXCR to the multiplex PCR reads. The table shows under 600,000 distinct CDR3 sequences, with 16% occurring only once. The sample was blood. Receptor source: a woman in her thirties or forties with Graves' ophthalmopathy.

This clonotype turned up a few times. The J gene is TRBJ1-4, the V gene TRBV7-2, with 8 bases identical to TRBD1. This CDR3 contains 17 residues. Germline V gives CDR1 SGHTA, CDR2 FQGNSA. Germline trimming cut 4 bases from V and 7 bases from J; bases unmatched to any gene: 14. CDR3 protein: CASSSTSPRTGTEKLFF. The DNA of the CDR3 is TGTGCCAGCAGCTCCACCTCTCCACGGACAGGGACTGAAAAACTGTTTTTT.

This clonotype has just a few counts. V is TRBV4-1 and J is TRBJ2-1; TRBD2 might be the D (6 bases). The CDR3 loop spans 16 amino acids. Trimming took off 1 base at V and 4 bases at J, with 14 bases between the two ends. Germline V gene data show CDR1 as MGHRA and CDR2 as YSYEKL. Written as DNA, the CDR3 is TGCGCCAGCAGCCAAGGGATAAGCGGAGGGTACAATGAGCAGTTCTTC. It translates to CASSQGISGGYNEQFF.

This clonotype was counted at least ten times. The genes are TRBV3-1 and TRBJ1-2, with a weak D call TRBD1 (6 bases). Germline V lookup: CDR1 LGHDT, CDR2 YNNKEL (reference sequence). Trimming shortened V by 2 bases and J by 4 bases, and 14 bases separated the two germline ends. CDR3 length equals 15 residues. CDR3 in amino acids: CASSQKGDGVYGYTF. CDR3 bases: TGTGCCAGCAGCCAAAAGGGGGACGGAGTCTATGGCTACACCTTC.

The chain couples TRBV2 to TRBJ1-5; D unresolved. V was clipped by 2 bases and J by 3 bases, with 8 bases between them. The CDR3 runs 14 residues. Germline V gene data show CDR1 as SNHLY and CDR2 as FYNNEI. The CDR3 DNA reads TGTGCCAGCAGTGAACGGGGTAACAATCAGCCCCAGCATTTT. It specifies CASSERGNNQPQHF.

This clonotype has more than one count but fewer than ten. V and J are TRBV15 and TRBJ1-2; D gene unclear. V dropped 0 bases and J dropped 8 bases, with 7 bases sitting between them. Looked up from germline, CDR1 is LNHNV and CDR2 is YYDKDF (reference sequence). The length of the CDR3 is 12 residues. CDR3 in DNA: TGTGCCACCAGCAGAGACCAAGAGGGCTACACCTTC. Its protein is CATSRDQEGYTF.